This note documents a single TCR beta chain sequence. Germline V gene data show CDR1 as SNHLY and CDR2 as FYNNEI. This CDR3 has 15 residues. Deletions cut 6 bases from V and 7 bases from J, with 19 bases between. The sample originates from a study of blood T cell repertoires in COVID-19. Whole-study context: The United States, Italy and Spain supplied acute and convalescent COVID-19 samples.

Using immunoSEQ multiplex PCR, the repertoire was profiled, and TCRdb retains in-frame clones only, with some absent. The data show approximately 170,000 clones, 80% to 90% seen once. The sample taken for sequencing was peripheral blood. The sequence derives from a man younger than 45 with acute or convalescent COVID-19. The chain is built from TRBV2 and TRBJ1-5; tentatively, D is TRBD1 (6 bases). This chain's CDR3 is CASSTNRGLSQPQHF. The CDR3 bases are TGTGCCAGCAGCACTAATAGGGGGTTAAGCCAGCCCCAGCATTTT.